A selection of T cell receptor beta chains follows, all from one sample in a study of molecular identifiers for immune sequencing clone quantification. Using its own MiXCR run on the PCR reads, TCRdb lists one record per CDR3 protein. The table has 85,000 to 130,000 distinct CDR3 sequences, roughly 38% seen once. Material for sequencing was naive CD8+ T cells from blood, with Jurkat cell RNA spiked in. The receptors here all came from a human donor in good health. Some libraries in this study had Jurkat cell RNA spiked in. CDR3s include the opening cysteine and the closing phenylalanine or tryptophan. The order of the fields is CDR3 length, J gene, V gene, CDR3 protein.

CDR3 length: 13; J gene: TRBJ2-1; V gene: TRBV7-9; CDR3 protein: CASSLDRRVGQFF
CDR3 length: 17; J gene: TRBJ2-1; V gene: TRBV7-9; CDR3 protein: CASSGGGTSGRANEQFF
CDR3 length: 15; J gene: TRBJ2-3; V gene: TRBV4-2; CDR3 protein: CASSQVAGDTDTQYF
CDR3 length: 12; J gene: TRBJ2-5; V gene: TRBV7-6; CDR3 protein: CASSLKIETQYF
CDR3 length: 11; J gene: TRBJ2-1; V gene: TRBV24-1; CDR3 protein: CATSDFYEQFF
CDR3 length: 16; J gene: TRBJ2-3; V gene: TRBV4-3; CDR3 protein: CASSQPTSGSSDTQYF
CDR3 length: 15; J gene: TRBJ1-1; V gene: TRBV28; CDR3 protein: CASSWTASMNTEAFF
CDR3 length: 14; J gene: TRBJ2-1; V gene: TRBV4-1; CDR3 protein: CASRLQRESNEQFF
CDR3 length: 14; J gene: TRBJ1-4; V gene: TRBV6-5; CDR3 protein: CASGSQGPNEKLFF
CDR3 length: 15; J gene: TRBJ2-1; V gene: TRBV4-1; CDR3 protein: CASSQGAGLGREQFF
CDR3 length: 13; J gene: TRBJ2-3; V gene: TRBV3-1; CDR3 protein: CASTPPGGVPQYF
CDR3 length: 13; J gene: TRBJ2-1; V gene: TRBV6-5; CDR3 protein: CASSSGPRGRQFF
CDR3 length: 15; J gene: TRBJ2-2; V gene: TRBV4-2; CDR3 protein: CASSLGTGPAGELFF
CDR3 length: 16; J gene: TRBJ2-5; V gene: TRBV28; CDR3 protein: CASSPYWTGSEETLYF
CDR3 length: 15; J gene: TRBJ2-7; V gene: TRBV7-2; CDR3 protein: CASSSSGLGAYEQYF
CDR3 length: 16; J gene: TRBJ1-1; V gene: TRBV13; CDR3 protein: CASSLALTALNTEAFF
CDR3 length: 13; J gene: TRBJ2-5; V gene: TRBV5-1; CDR3 protein: CASRDRGRMTQYF
CDR3 length: 19; J gene: TRBJ2-1; V gene: TRBV10-3; CDR3 protein: CAISEFWLAGRSSYNEQFF
CDR3 length: 11; J gene: TRBJ2-7; V gene: TRBV20-1; CDR3 protein: CSATSKGEQYF
CDR3 length: 13; J gene: TRBJ1-3; V gene: TRBV28; CDR3 protein: CASSWRVGNTIYF
CDR3 length: 18; J gene: TRBJ2-3; V gene: TRBV4-3; CDR3 protein: CASSLGVAGGGSTDTQYF
CDR3 length: 13; J gene: TRBJ2-7; V gene: TRBV29-1; CDR3 protein: CSVGAGATYEQYF
CDR3 length: 14; J gene: TRBJ2-7; V gene: TRBV7-2; CDR3 protein: CASSSSTSGYEQYF
CDR3 length: 15; J gene: TRBJ2-5; V gene: TRBV7-9; CDR3 protein: CASSPPWGDQETQYF
CDR3 length: 16; J gene: TRBJ2-2; V gene: TRBV4-1; CDR3 protein: CASSLGRVGNTGEQFF
CDR3 length: 14; J gene: TRBJ2-5; V gene: TRBV7-2; CDR3 protein: CASSLIGSQETQYF
CDR3 length: 16; J gene: TRBJ2-1; V gene: TRBV4-3; CDR3 protein: CASSQPQWDRANEQFF
CDR3 length: 13; J gene: TRBJ2-1; V gene: TRBV6-2/TRBV6-3; CDR3 protein: CASSPPGEHEQFF
CDR3 length: 14; J gene: TRBJ2-7; V gene: TRBV5-1; CDR3 protein: CASSFYAGNYEQYF
CDR3 length: 15; J gene: TRBJ2-3; V gene: TRBV4-2; CDR3 protein: CASSVLAGFADTQYF
CDR3 length: 13; J gene: TRBJ2-7; V gene: TRBV10-3; CDR3 protein: CAISEGPSYEQYF
CDR3 length: 14; J gene: TRBJ2-3; V gene: TRBV6-2/TRBV6-3; CDR3 protein: CASSYWEGTDTQYF
CDR3 length: 13; J gene: TRBJ2-1; V gene: TRBV7-2; CDR3 protein: CASSFSRFGEQFF
CDR3 length: 14; J gene: TRBJ1-1; V gene: TRBV19; CDR3 protein: CASSHRGYNTEAFF
CDR3 length: 13; J gene: TRBJ2-7; V gene: TRBV6-5; CDR3 protein: CASTPAGGREQNF
CDR3 length: 12; J gene: TRBJ2-7; V gene: TRBV7-2; CDR3 protein: CASRYGTGDPYF
CDR3 length: 17; J gene: TRBJ2-2; V gene: TRBV10-3; CDR3 protein: CAISEPLLSTGPGELFF
CDR3 length: 12; J gene: TRBJ2-7; V gene: TRBV28; CDR3 protein: CASSPATYEQYF
CDR3 length: 14; J gene: TRBJ2-3; V gene: TRBV11-2; CDR3 protein: CASSRPIGTDTQYF
CDR3 length: 13; J gene: TRBJ1-2; V gene: TRBV28; CDR3 protein: CASIPHVAGGYTF
CDR3 length: 15; J gene: TRBJ2-1; V gene: TRBV4-3; CDR3 protein: CASSQDGAQYNEQFF
CDR3 length: 14; J gene: TRBJ1-1; V gene: TRBV5-6; CDR3 protein: CASSWGQGVTEAFF
CDR3 length: 15; J gene: TRBJ2-1; V gene: TRBV11-2; CDR3 protein: CASSSSGGPYNEQFF
CDR3 length: 13; J gene: TRBJ2-3; V gene: TRBV9; CDR3 protein: CASNGWGTDTRYF
CDR3 length: 14; J gene: TRBJ2-7; V gene: TRBV11-1; CDR3 protein: CASSIQGTDYEQYF
CDR3 length: 12; J gene: TRBJ2-7; V gene: TRBV7-9; CDR3 protein: CASKGSGYEQYF
CDR3 length: 12; J gene: TRBJ2-5; V gene: TRBV13; CDR3 protein: CASRLEGRPQYF
CDR3 length: 15; J gene: TRBJ1-4; V gene: TRBV18; CDR3 protein: CASSEGWELNEKLFF
CDR3 length: 14; J gene: TRBJ1-1; V gene: TRBV15; CDR3 protein: CATSRWASSTEAFF
CDR3 length: 13; J gene: TRBJ1-5; V gene: TRBV27; CDR3 protein: CASSLLGDQPQHF
CDR3 length: 17; J gene: TRBJ2-1; V gene: TRBV12-5; CDR3 protein: CASGLPTASGSYNEQFF
CDR3 length: 15; J gene: TRBJ2-3; V gene: TRBV20-1; CDR3 protein: CSAEGLAGRTDTQYF